This T cell receptor beta chain was captured by sequencing in a study of T-cell reconstitution after alpha-beta-depleted transplantation in children. This clonotype was picked up many times. Construction of the TCRbeta library involved unique molecular identifiers. A single record per CDR3 protein comes from TCRdb applying MiXCR to the PCR reads. The sample comprises 230,000 or so distinct CDR3 sequences, roughly a tenth of which are singletons, and approximately 5.4% rests with the top ten. CDR1 and CDR2 (germline): LGHNA, YSLEER. The V gene lost 4 bases and the J gene lost 4 bases, with 13 bases spanning the gap. There are 14 residues in the CDR3.

The V and J genes are TRBV4-3 and TRBJ1-2; D is possibly TRBD1 (5 bases). The TCR sequence derives from a human donor who donated a stem cell graft to a child with SCID. Sequencing was performed on PBMCs from the stem cell graft donor, taken from the stem cell graft. In nucleotides, the CDR3 is TGCGCCAGCAGCCCACCAGGGAGGAGCTATGGCTACACCTTC. This sequence encodes CASSPPGRSYGYTF.